This TCR beta chain was recorded in a study of cytomegalovirus exposure and HLA in healthy donors. The PCR contained 60 Vbeta and 13 Jbeta primers. Sequenced by immunoSEQ multiplex PCR; TCRdb stores in-frame clones only, minus some. This table has over 150,000 clones, around 74% appearing once. This clone was recorded only once. What it recognizes is unknown. Whole-study results and caveats: The study assumed roughly uniform donor sequencing depth for presence/absence analyses. As a later analysis showed, several of the most significant clusters appeared to be linked to common viral pathogens. TCR beta chain V- and J-gene trimming was linked, in a later analysis, to a missense variant in DCLRE1C.

Sequenced sample: PBMCs. The clonotype comes from a girl aged 5 to 17 in good health and CMV-seropositive.

The CDR3 DNA reads TGTGCCAGTAGTAGGGACAGGGATTACGAAAAACTGTTTTTT. It translates to CASSRDRDYEKLFF. The gene calls are TRBV19 and TRBJ1-4; 9 nucleotides match TRBD1. The germline V gene has CDR1 LNHDA and CDR2 SQIVND (reference sequence). Trimming cost V 4 bases and J 8 bases; bases outside gene matches: 5. The CDR3 consists of 14 residues.